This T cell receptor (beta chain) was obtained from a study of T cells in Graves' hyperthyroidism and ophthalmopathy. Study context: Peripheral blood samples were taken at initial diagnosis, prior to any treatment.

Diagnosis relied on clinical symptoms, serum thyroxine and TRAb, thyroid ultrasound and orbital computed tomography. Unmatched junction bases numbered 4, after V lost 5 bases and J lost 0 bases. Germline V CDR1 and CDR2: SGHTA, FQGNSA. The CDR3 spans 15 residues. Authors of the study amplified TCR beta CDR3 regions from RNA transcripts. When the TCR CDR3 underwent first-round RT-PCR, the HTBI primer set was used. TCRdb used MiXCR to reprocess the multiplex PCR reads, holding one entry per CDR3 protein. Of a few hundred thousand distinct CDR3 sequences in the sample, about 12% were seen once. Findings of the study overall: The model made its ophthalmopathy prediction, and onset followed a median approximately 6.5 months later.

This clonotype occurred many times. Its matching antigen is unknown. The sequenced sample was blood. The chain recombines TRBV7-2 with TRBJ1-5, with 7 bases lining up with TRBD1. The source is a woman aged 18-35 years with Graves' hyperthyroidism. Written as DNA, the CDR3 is TGTGCCAGCAGCCGGGACAGAAATAGCAATCAGCCCCAGCATTTT. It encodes CASSRDRNSNQPQHF.